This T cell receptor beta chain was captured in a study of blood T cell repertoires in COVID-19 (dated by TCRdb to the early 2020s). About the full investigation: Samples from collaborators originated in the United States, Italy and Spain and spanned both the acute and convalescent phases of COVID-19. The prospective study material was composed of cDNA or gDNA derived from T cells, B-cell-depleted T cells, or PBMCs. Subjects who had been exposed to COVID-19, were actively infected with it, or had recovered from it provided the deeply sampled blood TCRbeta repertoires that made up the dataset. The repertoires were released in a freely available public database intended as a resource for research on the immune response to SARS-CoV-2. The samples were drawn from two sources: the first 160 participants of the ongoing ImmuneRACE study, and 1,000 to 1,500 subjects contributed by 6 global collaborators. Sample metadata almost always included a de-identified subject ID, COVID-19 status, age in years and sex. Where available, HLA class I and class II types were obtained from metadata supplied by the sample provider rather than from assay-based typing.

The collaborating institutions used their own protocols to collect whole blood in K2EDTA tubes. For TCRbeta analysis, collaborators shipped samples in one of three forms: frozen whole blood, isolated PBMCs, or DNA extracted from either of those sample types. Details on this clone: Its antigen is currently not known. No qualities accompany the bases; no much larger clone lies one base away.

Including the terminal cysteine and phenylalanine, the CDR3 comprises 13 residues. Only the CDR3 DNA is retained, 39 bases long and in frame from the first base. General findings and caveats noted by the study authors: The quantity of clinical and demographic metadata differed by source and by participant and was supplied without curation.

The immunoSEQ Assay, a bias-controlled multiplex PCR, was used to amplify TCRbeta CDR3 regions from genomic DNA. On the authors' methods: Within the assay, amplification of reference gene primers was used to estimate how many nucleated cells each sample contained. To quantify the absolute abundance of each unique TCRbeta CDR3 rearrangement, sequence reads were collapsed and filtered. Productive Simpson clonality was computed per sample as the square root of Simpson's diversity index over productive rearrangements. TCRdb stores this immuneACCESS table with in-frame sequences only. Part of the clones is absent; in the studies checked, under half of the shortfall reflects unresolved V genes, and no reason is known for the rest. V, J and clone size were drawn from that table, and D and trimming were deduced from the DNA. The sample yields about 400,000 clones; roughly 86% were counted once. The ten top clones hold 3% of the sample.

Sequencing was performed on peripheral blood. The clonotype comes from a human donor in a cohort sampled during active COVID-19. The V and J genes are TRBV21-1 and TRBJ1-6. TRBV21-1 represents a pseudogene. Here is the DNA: TGTGCCAGCAGCAATCCGTATAATTCACCCCTCCACTTT. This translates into CASSNPYNSPLHF.